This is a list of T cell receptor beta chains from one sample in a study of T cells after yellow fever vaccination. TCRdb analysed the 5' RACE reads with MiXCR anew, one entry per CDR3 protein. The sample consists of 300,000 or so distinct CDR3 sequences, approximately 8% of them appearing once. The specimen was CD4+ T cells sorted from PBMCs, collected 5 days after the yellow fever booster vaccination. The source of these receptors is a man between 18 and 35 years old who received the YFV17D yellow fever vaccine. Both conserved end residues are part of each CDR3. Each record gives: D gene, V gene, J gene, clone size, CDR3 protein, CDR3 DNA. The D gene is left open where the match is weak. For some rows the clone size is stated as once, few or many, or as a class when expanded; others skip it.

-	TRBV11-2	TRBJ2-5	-	CASSLDYGSLYF	TGTGCCAGCAGCTTAGATTACGGCTCGTTGTACTTC
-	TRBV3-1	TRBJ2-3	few	CASSQGPIRTDTQYF	TGTGCCAGCAGCCAGGGTCCTATCCGCACAGATACGCAGTATTTT
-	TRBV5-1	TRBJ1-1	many	CASSLLGQEAFF	TGCGCCAGCAGCTTACTGGGGCAAGAAGCTTTCTTT
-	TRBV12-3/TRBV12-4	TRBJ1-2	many	CASRLQGMYYGYTF	TGTGCCAGCAGGCTTCAGGGGATGTATTATGGCTACACCTTC
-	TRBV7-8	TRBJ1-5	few	CASSSQGIRRNQPQHF	TGTGCCAGCAGCTCCCAGGGAATTCGACGCAATCAGCCCCAGCATTTT
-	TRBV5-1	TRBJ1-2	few	CASSLAAGADGYTF	TGCGCCAGCAGCTTGGCCGCAGGGGCGGATGGCTACACCTTC
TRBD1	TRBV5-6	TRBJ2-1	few	CASQDRAHNEQFF	TGTGCCAGCCAAGACAGGGCGCACAATGAGCAGTTCTTC
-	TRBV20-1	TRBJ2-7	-	CSARRDTSSYEQYF	TGCAGTGCTAGGAGGGACACGAGCTCCTACGAGCAGTACTTC
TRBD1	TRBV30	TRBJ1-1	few	CALTFFRGRPEAFF	TGTGCCCTAACTTTCTTCAGGGGGCGGCCTGAAGCTTTCTTT
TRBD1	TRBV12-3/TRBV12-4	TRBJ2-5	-	CASSEPTATGDETQYF	TGTGCCAGCAGTGAACCAACCGCCACAGGGGATGAGACCCAGTACTTC
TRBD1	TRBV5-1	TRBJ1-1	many	CASSLSTGQATEAFF	TGCGCCAGCAGCTTATCGACAGGGCAAGCCACTGAAGCTTTCTTT
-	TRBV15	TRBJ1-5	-	CATSRGGKVGQPQHF	TGTGCCACCAGCAGAGGGGGCAAGGTCGGTCAGCCCCAGCATTTT
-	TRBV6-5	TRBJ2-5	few	CASSYGPRETQYF	TGTGCCAGCAGTTACGGTCCGAGGGAGACCCAGTACTTC
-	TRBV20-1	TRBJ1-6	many	CSARLSDNSPLHF	TGCAGTGCCCGTCTGTCGGATAATTCACCCCTCCACTTT
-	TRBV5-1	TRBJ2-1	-	CASRRGLDNEQFF	TGCGCCAGCAGGAGGGGACTCGATAATGAGCAGTTCTTC
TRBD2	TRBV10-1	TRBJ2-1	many	CASSEAAGVNEQFF	TGCGCCAGCAGTGAGGCCGCGGGGGTCAATGAGCAGTTCTTC
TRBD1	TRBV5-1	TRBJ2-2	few	CASSSPKDRVTGELFF	TGCGCCAGCAGCTCTCCAAAGGACAGGGTAACCGGGGAGCTGTTTTTT
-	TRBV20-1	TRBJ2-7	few	CSATGRVYEQYF	TGCAGTGCCACGGGACGGGTGTACGAGCAGTACTTC
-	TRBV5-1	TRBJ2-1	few	CASSEGGASYNEQFF	TGCGCCAGCAGTGAGGGGGGGGCCTCCTACAATGAGCAGTTCTTC
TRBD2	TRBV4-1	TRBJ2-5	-	CASSQLTSGEETQYF	TGCGCCAGCAGCCAACTGACTAGCGGGGAAGAGACCCAGTACTTC
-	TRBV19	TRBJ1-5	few	CASSIFWQNNQPQHF	TGTGCCAGTAGTATATTCTGGCAGAACAATCAGCCCCAGCATTTT
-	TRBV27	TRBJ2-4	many	CASKGSLAKNIQYF	TGTGCCAGCAAGGGTTCCCTAGCCAAAAACATTCAGTACTTC
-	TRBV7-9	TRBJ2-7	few	CASSLNPYEQYF	TGTGCCAGCAGCTTGAACCCTTACGAGCAGTACTTC
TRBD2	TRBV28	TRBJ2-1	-	CASSLGLAGGHGYNEQFF	TGTGCCAGCAGTTTAGGGCTAGCGGGGGGGCATGGCTACAATGAGCAGTTCTTC
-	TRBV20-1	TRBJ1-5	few	CSASHRDQPQHF	TGCAGTGCTAGTCACAGGGATCAGCCCCAGCATTTT
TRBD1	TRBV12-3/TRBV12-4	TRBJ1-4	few	CASSRPPRQGSATNEKLFF	TGTGCCAGCAGCCGACCCCCCCGACAGGGATCCGCAACTAATGAAAAACTGTTTTTT
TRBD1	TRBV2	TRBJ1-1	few	CASSPGQGARTEAFF	TGTGCCAGCAGTCCGGGACAGGGGGCTCGGACTGAAGCTTTCTTT
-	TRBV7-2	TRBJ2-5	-	CASSLLGGNTQETQYF	TGTGCCAGCAGCTTATTAGGAGGGAACACTCAAGAGACCCAGTACTTC
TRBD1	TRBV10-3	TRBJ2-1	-	CAIAGQGVNEQFF	TGTGCCATCGCGGGACAGGGGGTAAATGAGCAGTTCTTC
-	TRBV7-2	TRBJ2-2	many	CASSLQGGTTGELFF	TGTGCCAGCAGCCTGCAGGGGGGAACTACCGGGGAGCTGTTTTTT
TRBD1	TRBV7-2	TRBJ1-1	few	CASSLRQGAGTEAFF	TGTGCCAGCAGCTTAAGACAGGGGGCCGGGACTGAAGCTTTCTTT
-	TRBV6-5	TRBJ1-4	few	CASRGGGTNEKLFF	TGTGCCTCCCGGGGCGGGGGCACTAATGAAAAACTGTTTTTT
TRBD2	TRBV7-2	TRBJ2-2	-	CASSSIRGVTGELFF	TGTGCCAGCAGCTCCATCCGGGGGGTCACCGGGGAGCTGTTTTTT
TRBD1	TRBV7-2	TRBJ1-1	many	CASSTQGATEAFF	TGTGCCAGCAGCACCCAGGGGGCGACTGAAGCTTTCTTT
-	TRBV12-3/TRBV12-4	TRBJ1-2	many	CASYEDRDTPASTF	TGTGCCAGCTACGAAGACCGGGACACCCCGGCCAGCACCTTC
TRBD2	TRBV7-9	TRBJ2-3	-	CASSLFGTSGLTDTQYF	TGTGCCAGCAGCTTATTTGGGACTAGCGGCCTCACAGATACGCAGTATTTT
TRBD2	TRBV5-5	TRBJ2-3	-	CASSLVGGGGENTQYF	TGTGCCAGCAGCTTGGTTGGGGGGGGAGGGGAAAATACGCAGTATTTT
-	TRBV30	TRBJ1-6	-	CAWRPTDDSPLHF	TGTGCCTGGAGACCGACCGATGATTCACCCCTCCACTTT
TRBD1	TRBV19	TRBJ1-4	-	CASSILGTGNEKLFF	TGTGCCAGTAGTATTCTCGGGACAGGAAATGAAAAACTGTTTTTT
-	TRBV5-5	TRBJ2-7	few	CASSGPQPGRRYEQYF	TGTGCCAGCAGCGGCCCTCAGCCGGGACGGCGATACGAGCAGTACTTC
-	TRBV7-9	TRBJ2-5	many	CASSYERLTQYF	TGTGCCAGCAGCTACGAGCGATTGACCCAGTACTTC
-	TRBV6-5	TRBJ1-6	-	CASRPHAAGGYSPLHF	TGTGCCAGCCGGCCCCATGCAGCTGGGGGGTATTCACCCCTCCACTTT
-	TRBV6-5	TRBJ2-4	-	CASSSRTVAKNIQYF	TGTGCCAGCAGTTCCCGGACCGTAGCCAAAAACATTCAGTACTTC
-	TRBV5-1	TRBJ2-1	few	CASSSWGAAYNEQFF	TGCGCCAGCAGCTCCTGGGGGGCGGCTTACAATGAGCAGTTCTTC
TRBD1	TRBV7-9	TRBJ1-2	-	CASSSGQVYGYTF	TGTGCCAGCAGCTCGGGACAGGTCTATGGCTACACCTTC
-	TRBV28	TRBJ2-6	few	CASGQPSGANVLTF	TGTGCCAGCGGCCAACCGTCCGGGGCCAACGTCCTGACTTTC
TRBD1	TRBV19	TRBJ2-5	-	CASSVRQGETQYF	TGTGCCAGTAGTGTCCGACAGGGGGAGACCCAGTACTTC
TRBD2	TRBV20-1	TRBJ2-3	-	CSAGTSGVADTQYF	TGCAGTGCCGGGACTAGCGGGGTCGCAGATACGCAGTATTTT
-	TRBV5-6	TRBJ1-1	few	CASSLGSVPAFF	TGTGCCAGCAGCTTAGGGTCCGTCCCTGCTTTCTTT
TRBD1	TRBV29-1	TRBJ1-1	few	CSTDRGRGNTEAFF	TGCAGCACAGACAGGGGGCGCGGGAACACTGAAGCTTTCTTT
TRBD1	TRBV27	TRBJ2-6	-	CASRPGQGSSGANVLTF	TGTGCCAGCAGACCGGGACAGGGGTCTTCTGGGGCCAACGTCCTGACTTTC
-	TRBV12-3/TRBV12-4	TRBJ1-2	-	CASSGVSYTF	TGTGCCAGCAGTGGGGTGAGCTACACCTTC
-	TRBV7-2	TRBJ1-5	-	CASSSRYSNQPQHF	TGTGCCAGCAGCTCGCGATATAGCAATCAGCCCCAGCATTTT
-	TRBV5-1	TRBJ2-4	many	CASSLEQGIQYF	TGCGCCAGCAGCTTGGAACAGGGAATTCAGTACTTC
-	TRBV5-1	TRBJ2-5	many	CASSLGQTVRETQYF	TGCGCCAGCAGCTTGGGCCAGACGGTTCGGGAGACCCAGTACTTC